This T cell receptor (beta chain) was documented in a study of cytomegalovirus exposure and HLA in healthy donors. With 60 Vbeta and 13 Jbeta primers, the PCR was carried out. Repertoires were generated with immunoSEQ multiplex PCR, while TCRdb's copy carries only in-frame clones and drops some. The sample lists roughly 20,000 clones, roughly four fifths seen once, with about 22% in the top ten. Of note for this clone: As yet, its antigen is unknown.

Study results and limitations: Earlier findings revealed that most TCR beta V segments proved productive either about 87% or about 30% of the time. Rarity characterized most TCR sequences, yet some public TCRs appeared in many donors.

Sequencing was carried out using PBMCs. This TCR was recovered from a human donor in good health.

The CDR3 sequence is CASSRQANYGYTF. The CDR3 DNA reads as TGTGCCAGCAGTCGACAGGCAAACTATGGCTACACCTTC. The rearrangement links TRBV7-6 to TRBJ1-2; D perhaps matches TRBD1 (6 bases). V shed 6 bases and J shed 2 bases, with 10 bases lying between them. CDR3 length: 13 residues. Per germline, CDR1 SGHVS and CDR2 FNYEAQ.